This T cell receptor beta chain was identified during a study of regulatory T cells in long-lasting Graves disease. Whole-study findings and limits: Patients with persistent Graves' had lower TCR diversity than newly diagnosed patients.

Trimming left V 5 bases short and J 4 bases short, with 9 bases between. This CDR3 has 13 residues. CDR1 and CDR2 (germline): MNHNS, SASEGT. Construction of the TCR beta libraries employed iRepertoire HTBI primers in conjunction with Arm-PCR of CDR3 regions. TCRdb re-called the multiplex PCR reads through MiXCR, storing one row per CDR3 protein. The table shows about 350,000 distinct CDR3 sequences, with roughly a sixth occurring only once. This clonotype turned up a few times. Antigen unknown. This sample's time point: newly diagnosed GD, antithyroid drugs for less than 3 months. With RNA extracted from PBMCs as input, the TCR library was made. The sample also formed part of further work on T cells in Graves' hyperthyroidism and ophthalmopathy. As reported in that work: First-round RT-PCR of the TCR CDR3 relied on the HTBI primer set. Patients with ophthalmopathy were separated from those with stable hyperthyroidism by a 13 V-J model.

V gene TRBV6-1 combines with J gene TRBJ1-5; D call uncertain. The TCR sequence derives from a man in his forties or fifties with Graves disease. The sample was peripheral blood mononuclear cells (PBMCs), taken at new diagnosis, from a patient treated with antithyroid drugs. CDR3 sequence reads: CASSNGRNQPQHF. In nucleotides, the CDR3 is TGTGCCAGCAGTAATGGACGGAATCAGCCCCAGCATTTT.